Listed below are T cell receptor beta chains from one sample, sequenced in a study of OX40 agonist ivuxolimab in advanced cancers. Sequencing used immunoSEQ multiplex PCR; TCRdb keeps in-frame clones, though not all of them. The sample holds fewer than 75,000 clones; around 84% are singletons and the top ten take around 8.2%. The sequencing here drew on CD4+ or CD8+ T cells sorted from blood, taken in a trial of the OX40 agonist ivuxolimab. These receptors were obtained from an adult with an advanced solid tumor such as melanoma, head and neck, liver or kidney cancer. Each CDR3 is given without its conserved first and last residue. The order of the fields is clone size, V gene, CDR3 protein. Rows give clone size only sometimes, using once, few, many, or a class for an expanded clone.

>NA|TRBV5-1
ASSWGTAGTQY
>few|TRBV27
ASSFSQGRANYNSPLH
>NA|TRBV19
ASRLVVGDTQY
>NA|TRBV27
ASTQHTLAGVGPDTQY
>NA|TRBV2
ASSRQGETDTQY
>NA|TRBV5-4
ASSLGLNEAF
>NA|TRBV5-4
ASRSTGRGIVGTDTQY
>once|TRBV6-5
ASSATPGDGYT
>NA|TRBV5-8
ASSAGGGAFSGELF
>NA|TRBV7-2
ASSLALRGLQETQY
>NA|TRBV19
ASSMRGGETQY
>NA|TRBV6-6
ASTSRVVTEAF
>NA|TRBV29-1
SVRTSGNYEQY
>NA|TRBV6-1
ASSELAGASTYNEQF
>once|TRBV7-2
ASSSSGRETQY
>NA|TRBV6-5
ASSYRTGNNQPQH
>NA|TRBV7-9
ASTLKNEQF
>NA|TRBV5-1
ASSLLGISGANVLT
>NA|TRBV7-2
ASSFGARDIQY
>NA|TRBV7-7
ASSSRQGAPGELF
>NA|TRBV7-9
ASSSGDGEAF
>NA|TRBV29-1
SVDPGTGEETQY
>NA|TRBV27
ASSHRGGQETQY
>NA|TRBV20-1
SARTGYEQY
>NA|TRBV7-9
ASSLVVGGALAHGYT
>NA|TRBV7-6
ASSLATTGELF
>NA|TRBV5-6
ASSPSTDTQY
>NA|TRBV5-1
ASSLESEWGTQY
>NA|TRBV4-2
ASEGATGELF
>NA|TRBV7-8
ASSLVATGGNSPLH
>many|TRBV2
ASSGGVGYT